This T cell receptor beta chain comes out of a study of T cell repertoires in cytomegalovirus infection. V lost 5 bases to trimming and J lost 6 bases, with 16 bases between them. Germline CDR1 is MNHEY and CDR2 is SVGAGI. This CDR3 comprises 15 residues. TCRdb called the reads again in MiXCR, with one record for every CDR3 protein. Of approximately 100,000 distinct CDR3 sequences in the sample, under 55% were seen once. This clonotype was detected only a few times. The antigen remains unidentified. The chain is built from TRBV6-5 and TRBJ2-2; D is perhaps TRBD1 (6 bases). Sequenced material: CD8+ T cells from cultured PBMCs, taken from culture after CMV antigen stimulation. This TCR derives from a human donor in good health (CMV status not recorded). Some clones in this sample may be carry-over from other donors' samples. The CDR3 here is CASSRITGPAGELFF. The CDR3 DNA reads as TGTGCCAGCAGTCGAATTACAGGGCCGGCCGGGGAGCTGTTTTTT.